This entry lists 5 T cell receptor beta chains sequenced from one sample in a study of PD-1 blockade in classical Hodgkin lymphoma. Produced via immunoSEQ multiplex PCR; TCRdb's table is partial and in-frame only. The sample lists 25,000 to 30,000 clones; about four fifths were seen once. Specified time point: cycle 4 day 1 (C4D1), after 6 weeks of nivolumab. Each patient relapsed following autologous stem cell transplantation, and prior brentuximab vedotin exposure differed. This material consisted of peripheral blood mononuclear cells (PBMCs), taken before the fourth cycle of nivolumab. The receptors here all came from a human donor with classical Hodgkin lymphoma.

The chain recombines TRBV9 with TRBJ1-2, with 9 bases that match TRBD1. CDR1 and CDR2 from the germline V gene are SGDLS and YYNGEE. This CDR3 contains 15 residues. V shed 0 bases, J shed 6 bases, and the junction held 6 bases outside the gene matches. The CDR3 loop reads CASSVESTGGNGYTF. DNA for the CDR3: TGTGCCAGCAGCGTAGAATCGACAGGGGGTAATGGCTACACCTTC.

A single count supports this clone. The chain links TRBV7-2 to TRBJ2-5; 10 nucleotides align to TRBD2. Unmatched junction bases numbered 7, after V lost 5 bases and J lost 1 base. The germline V gene encodes CDR1 SGHTA and CDR2 FQGNSA. The CDR3 is 16 residues long. Here the CDR3 DNA reads TGTGCCAGCAGCCGATTTAGCGGGGGGTTCCAAGAGACCCAGTACTTC. Its protein is CASSRFSGGFQETQYF.

The rearrangement joins TRBV9 to TRBJ2-2, with D perhaps matching TRBD1 or TRBD2 (5 bases each). Germline CDR1 and CDR2: SGDLS and YYNGEE. With 3 bases removed from V and 6 bases from J, the gap between germline ends came to 15 bases. The CDR3 consists of 15 residues. CDR3: CASSGGAPMAGELFF. CDR3 DNA sequence: TGTGCCAGCAGCGGAGGGGCCCCCATGGCCGGGGAGCTGTTTTTT.

Remarks on this clone: Other DNA sequences in this sample translate to the same CDR3. V usage is TRBV7-8 and J usage is TRBJ2-2, with D tentatively TRBD2 (5 bases). Germline V gene lookup returns CDR1 SGHVS and CDR2 FQNEAQ. V lost 7 bases, J lost 4 bases, and 13 bases lay in between. This CDR3 comprises 14 residues. As DNA, the CDR3 is TGTGCCAGCATGCCCGGAGGAGGCACCGGGGAGCTGTTTTTT. Its translation is CASMPGGGTGELFF.

This chain uses TRBV28 with TRBJ1-1, with D maybe TRBD1 (6 bases). CDR1 is MDHEN and CDR2 is SYDVKM in the germline V gene. The V end was cut by 5 bases, the J end by 2 bases, with 12 bases between. This CDR3 comprises 14 residues. The CDR3 sequence is CASSAGGGNTEAFF. The CDR3 nucleotides are TGTGCCAGCAGTGCTGGGGGGGGCAACACTGAAGCTTTCTTT.